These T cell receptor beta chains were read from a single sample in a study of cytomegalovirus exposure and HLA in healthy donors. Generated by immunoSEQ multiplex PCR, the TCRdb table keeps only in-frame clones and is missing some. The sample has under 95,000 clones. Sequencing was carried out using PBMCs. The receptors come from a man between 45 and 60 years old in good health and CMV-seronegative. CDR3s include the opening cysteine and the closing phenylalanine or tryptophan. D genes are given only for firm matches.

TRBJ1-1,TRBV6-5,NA,CASRMTGTEAFF,TGTGCCAGCAGGATGACGGGGACTGAAGCTTTCTTT
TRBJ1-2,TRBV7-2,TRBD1,CASSVQGASYGYTF,TGTGCCAGCAGCGTACAGGGGGCTAGCTATGGCTACACCTTC
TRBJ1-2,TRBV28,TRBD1,CASSNPPGQGPYGYTF,TGTGCCAGCAGTAACCCCCCGGGACAGGGCCCTTATGGCTACACCTTC
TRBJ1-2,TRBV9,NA,CASSVAGSNYGYTF,TGTGCCAGCAGCGTAGCGGGGAGTAACTATGGCTACACCTTC
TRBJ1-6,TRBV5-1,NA,CASSFGTLESPLHF,TGCGCCAGCAGCTTTGGGACATTGGAATCACCCCTCCACTTT
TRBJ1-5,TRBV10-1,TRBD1,CASSTGAPNQPQHF,TGCGCCAGCAGTACAGGGGCCCCCAATCAGCCCCAGCATTTT
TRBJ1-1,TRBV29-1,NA,CSVGLGYDTEAFF,TGCAGCGTTGGGTTGGGCTATGACACTGAAGCTTTCTTT
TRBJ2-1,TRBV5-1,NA,CASSLRSGPSYNEQFF,TGCGCCAGCAGCTTAAGGAGCGGGCCGTCCTACAATGAGCAGTTCTTC
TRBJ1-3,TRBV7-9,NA,CASSLSNHSFSGNTIYF,TGTGCCAGCAGCTTATCCAATCACAGCTTCTCTGGAAACACCATATATTTT
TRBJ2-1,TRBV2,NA,CASSDITSQFF,TGTGCCAGCAGTGATATAACATCGCAGTTCTTC
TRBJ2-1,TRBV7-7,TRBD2,CASSRTPSGYNEQFF,TGTGCTAGCAGCCGTACCCCTAGCGGCTACAATGAGCAGTTCTTC
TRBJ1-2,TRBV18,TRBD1,CASSPTTGGGGYTF,TGTGCCAGCTCACCAACAACAGGGGGAGGTGGCTACACCTTC
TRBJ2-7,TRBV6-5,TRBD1,CASSYWDRTYEQYF,TGTGCCAGCAGTTACTGGGACAGAACCTACGAGCAGTACTTC
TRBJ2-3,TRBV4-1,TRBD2,CASSQQTGLAGGSDTQYF,TGCGCCAGCAGCCAGCAGACCGGACTAGCGGGGGGGTCTGATACGCAGTATTTT
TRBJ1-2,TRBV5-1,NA,CASSLSGVDYGYTF,TGCGCCAGCAGCTTGTCAGGGGTCGACTATGGCTACACCTTC
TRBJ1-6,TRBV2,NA,CASSSVGGSNSPLHF,TGTGCCAGCAGTTCAGTGGGGGGGTCCAATTCACCCCTCCACTTT
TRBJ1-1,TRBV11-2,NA,CASSLGYRTEVATEAFF,TGTGCCAGCAGCTTAGGGTATAGGACAGAGGTCGCCACTGAAGCTTTCTTT
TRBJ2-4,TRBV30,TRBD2,CAWSVLAGGPLAKNIQYF,TGTGCCTGGAGTGTACTAGCGGGGGGGCCCCTAGCCAAAAACATTCAGTACTTC
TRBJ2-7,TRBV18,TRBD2,CASSPYPASGDLYEQYF,TGTGCCAGCTCACCTTACCCGGCTAGCGGGGACCTCTACGAGCAGTACTTC
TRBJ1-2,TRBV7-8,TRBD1,CASSLGQGNGYTF,TGTGCCAGCAGCTTAGGACAGGGGAATGGCTACACCTTC
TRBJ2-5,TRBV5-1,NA,CASSLGQGETQYF,TGCGCCAGCAGCTTGGGGCAGGGGGAGACCCAGTACTTC
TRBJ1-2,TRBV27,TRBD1,CASRGPNYGYTF,TGTGCTTCCAGGGGGCCGAACTATGGCTACACCTTC
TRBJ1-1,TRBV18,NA,CASSPPKVSGLNTEAFF,TGTGCCAGCTCACCACCTAAGGTATCGGGGTTGAACACTGAAGCTTTCTTT
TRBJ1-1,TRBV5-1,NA,CASSGSTGMNTEAFF,TGCGCCAGCAGCGGCTCGACAGGAATGAACACTGAAGCTTTCTTT
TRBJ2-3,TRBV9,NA,CASSPAGIGTDTQYF,TGTGCCAGCAGCCCAGCCGGGATTGGAACAGATACGCAGTATTTT
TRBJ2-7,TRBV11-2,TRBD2,CASKKLAGRTYEQYF,TGTGCCAGCAAGAAACTAGCGGGGAGGACCTACGAGCAGTACTTC
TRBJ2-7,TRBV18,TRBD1,CASSPTGRPYEQYF,TGTGCCAGCTCACCGACAGGGAGACCCTACGAGCAGTACTTC
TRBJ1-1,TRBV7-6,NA,CASSLSSVNTEAFF,TGTGCCAGCAGCTTATCTTCGGTAAACACTGAAGCTTTCTTT
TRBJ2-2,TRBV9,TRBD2,CASSGREGTSFSGELFF,TGTGCCAGCAGCGGGCGAGAGGGGACTAGTTTTTCCGGGGAGCTGTTTTTT
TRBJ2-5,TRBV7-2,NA,CASSLRFARGETQYF,TGTGCCAGCAGCTTGAGGTTCGCTCGGGGGGAGACCCAGTACTTC
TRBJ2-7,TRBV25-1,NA,CASSGGTASREQYF,TGCGCCAGCAGTGGCGGGACAGCTTCTAGAGAGCAGTACTTC
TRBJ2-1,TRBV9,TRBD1,CASSLGQGGEQFF,TGTGCCAGCAGCCTAGGACAGGGCGGTGAGCAGTTCTTC
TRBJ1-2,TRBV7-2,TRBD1,CASSLRQGGGYTF,TGTGCCAGCAGCTTAAGACAGGGAGGTGGCTACACCTTC
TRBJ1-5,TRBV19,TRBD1,CASSTSPTGVNSNQPQHF,TGTGCCAGTAGCACATCCCCGACAGGGGTCAATAGCAATCAGCCCCAGCATTTT
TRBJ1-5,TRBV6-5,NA,CASSYSGQSFEPQHF,TGTGCCAGCAGTTACTCGGGGCAGAGTTTTGAGCCCCAGCATTTT
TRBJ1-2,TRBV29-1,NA,CSVPGTKYGYTF,TGCAGCGTTCCCGGGACAAAGTATGGCTACACCTTC
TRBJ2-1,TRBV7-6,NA,CASSPQSDSGLYNEQFF,TGTGCCAGCAGCCCCCAGAGTGACAGTGGATTGTACAATGAGCAGTTCTTC
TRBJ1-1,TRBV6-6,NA,CASSFLTGQNSEAFF,TGTGCCAGCAGTTTCCTAACCGGACAGAATTCTGAAGCTTTCTTT
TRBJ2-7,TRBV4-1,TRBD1,CASSRSRDSTYEQYF,TGCGCCAGCAGCCGGTCCCGGGACAGTACCTACGAGCAGTACTTC
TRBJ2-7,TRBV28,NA,CASSSPIGASEQYF,TGTGCCAGCAGTTCTCCGATCGGAGCTAGCGAGCAGTACTTC
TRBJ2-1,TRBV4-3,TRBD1,CASSQWDRGSWGNEQFF,TGCGCCAGCAGCCAATGGGACAGGGGAAGCTGGGGGAATGAGCAGTTCTTC
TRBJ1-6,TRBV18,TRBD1,CASSPVEAGGNSPLHF,TGTGCCAGCTCACCCGTGGAGGCAGGGGGTAATTCACCCCTCCACTTT
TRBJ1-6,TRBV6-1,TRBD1,CASSAGQGKYSPLHF,TGTGCCAGCAGTGCCGGACAGGGAAAGTATTCACCCCTCCACTTT
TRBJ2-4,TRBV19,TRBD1,CASEGARSKNIQYF,TGTGCCAGCGAGGGGGCGCGGTCCAAAAACATTCAGTACTTC
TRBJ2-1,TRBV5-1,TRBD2,CASSFQGLAGVGAYNEQFF,TGCGCCAGCAGCTTCCAGGGACTAGCGGGGGTCGGGGCCTACAATGAGCAGTTCTTC
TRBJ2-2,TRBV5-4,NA,CASTNGGTPRPGELFF,TGTGCCAGCACCAATGGGGGGACCCCGCGACCCGGGGAGCTGTTTTTT
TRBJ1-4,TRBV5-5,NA,CASSLAFTTAFNEKLFF,TGTGCCAGCAGCTTGGCATTTACGACAGCCTTTAATGAAAAACTGTTTTTT
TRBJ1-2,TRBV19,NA,CASSIAPGNYGYTF,TGTGCCAGTAGTATAGCCCCGGGTAACTATGGCTACACCTTC
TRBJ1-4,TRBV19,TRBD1,CASSVGTGRIINEKLFF,TGTGCCAGTAGTGTGGGGACAGGGCGAATCATTAATGAAAAACTGTTTTTT
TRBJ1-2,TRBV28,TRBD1,CASSSTAVAGQGWFGYTF,TGTGCCAGCAGTTCAACAGCCGTCGCGGGACAGGGGTGGTTTGGCTACACCTTC